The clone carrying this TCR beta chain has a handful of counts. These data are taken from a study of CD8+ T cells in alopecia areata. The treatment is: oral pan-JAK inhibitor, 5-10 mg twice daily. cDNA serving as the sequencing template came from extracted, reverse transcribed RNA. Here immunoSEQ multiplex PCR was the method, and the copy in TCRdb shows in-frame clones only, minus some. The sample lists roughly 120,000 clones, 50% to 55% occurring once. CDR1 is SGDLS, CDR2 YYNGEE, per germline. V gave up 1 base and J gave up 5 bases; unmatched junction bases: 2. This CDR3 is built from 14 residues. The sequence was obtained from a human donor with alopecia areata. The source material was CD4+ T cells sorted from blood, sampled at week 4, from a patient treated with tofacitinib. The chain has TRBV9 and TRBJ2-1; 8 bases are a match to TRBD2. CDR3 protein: CASSVTSGNNEQFF. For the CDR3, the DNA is TGTGCCAGCAGCGTAACTAGCGGAAACAATGAGCAGTTCTTC. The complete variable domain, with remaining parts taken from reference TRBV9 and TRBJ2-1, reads DSGVTQTPKHLITATGQRVTLRCSPRSGDLSVYWYQQSLDQGLQFLIQYYNGEERAKGNILERFSAQQFPDLHSELNLSSLELGDSALYFCASSVTSGNNEQFFGPGTRLTVL.